The present TCR beta chain was sequenced within a study of OX40 agonist ivuxolimab in advanced cancers. Study details: Melanoma, hepatocellular carcinoma, head and neck or renal cell cancer occurred in dose-escalation patients. Overall study results and limits: Partly responding patients at 0.1-3.0 mg/kg showed some of the smallest clonal expansion. No antigen was identified for the clonally expanded peripheral T cells.

As to this clone: The antigen is undetermined.

CDR1 is MNHNS, CDR2 SASEGT, per germline. Trimming took off 6 bases at V and 0 bases at J, with 15 bases between the two ends. The CDR3 covers 15 residues. Method: immunoSEQ multiplex PCR; TCRdb's copy keeps in-frame clones and lacks some. The data contain about 15,000 clones, around 80% of them singletons. The sequencing here drew on CD4+ or CD8+ T cells sorted from blood, taken in a trial of the OX40 agonist ivuxolimab. This clonotype was sampled from an adult with an advanced solid tumor such as melanoma, head and neck, liver or kidney cancer. The V call is TRBV6-1, the J call TRBJ2-7, with TRBD2 as a possible D gene (5 bases). The CDR3 is CASRGLGLGSYEQYF. In DNA, the CDR3 is TGTGCCAGCAGGGGATTAGGACTCGGCTCCTACGAGCAGTACTTC.